The 14 T cell receptor beta chains below all came from one sample that was sequenced in a study of control samples from healthy donors and cancer patients. Clones were sequenced by immunoSEQ multiplex PCR, and TCRdb holds only the in-frame ones, with some missing. The sample includes roughly 130,000 clones, roughly 88% seen only once; the top ten take around 3%. Source material: blood. These receptors were obtained from a man aged 50-59 years in good health.

The chain employs TRBV7-3 and TRBJ2-1; D gene ambiguous. V lost 5 bases and J lost 13, with 15 bases in between. This CDR3 contains 12 residues. Per germline, CDR1 SGHTA and CDR2 FQGTGA. The CDR3 DNA is TGTGCCAGCAGCCCCCCGTCCGGTTTTCAGTTCTTC. As protein: CASSPPSGFQFF.

The CDR3 DNA follows: TGCAGCGTCTACAGGGGGTATGGCTACACCTTC. Translated, it gives CSVYRGYGYTF. V gene TRBV29-1 combines with J gene TRBJ1-2; 8 positions match TRBD1. The germline CDR1 and CDR2 sequences are SQVTM and ANQGSEA. With 6 bases clipped from V and 5 bases from J, the junction kept 2 bases outside the gene matches. The CDR3 loop spans 11 amino acids.

CDR3 sequence (DNA): TGTGCCACCAGTGATACGGACAGGGGGCACGATACGCAGTATTTT. The encoded protein is CATSDTDRGHDTQYF. The chain joins TRBV24-1 to TRBJ2-3; 11 nucleotides align to TRBD1. The CDR3 consists of 15 residues. Germline assignment: CDR1 KGHDR and CDR2 SFDVKD. Trimming removed 3 bases from V and 6 bases from J; junction bases left unmatched: 4.

This rearrangement joins TRBV6-1 to TRBJ1-1, with unresolved D. The CDR3 extends over 15 amino acids. V was trimmed by 2 bases and J by 0 bases, leaving 10 bases between them. Germline CDR1 reads MNHNS; CDR2 reads SASEGT. The CDR3 DNA reads as TGTGCCAGCAGTGAACTCGGCCCGATGAACACTGAAGCTTTCTTT. It translates to CASSELGPMNTEAFF.

In DNA, the CDR3 is TGTGCCAGCAGTTTCGGCCTTTATGGCTACACCTTC. It yields the protein CASSFGLYGYTF. V and J are TRBV28 and TRBJ1-2; D gene unclear. The CDR3 runs to 12 residues. The V and J ends lost 3 bases and 5 bases respectively, with 7 bases between them. Per germline, CDR1 MDHEN and CDR2 SYDVKM.

V and J are TRBV24-1 and TRBJ2-1, with D perhaps matching TRBD1 (6 bases). Germline CDR1 is KGHDR and CDR2 is SFDVKD. The CDR3 has 13 residues. The V gene lost 7 bases and the J gene lost 7 bases, with 13 bases spanning the gap. This CDR3 is CATSYPGANEQFF. DNA for the CDR3: TGTGCCACCAGCTATCCAGGGGCGAATGAGCAGTTCTTC.

This sequence joins TRBV9 and TRBJ1-3; D call uncertain. The CDR3 has 10 residues. Trimming took 3 bases from V and 7 from J, leaving 2 bases between them. Germline CDR1 reads SGDLS; CDR2 reads YYNGEE. The CDR3 DNA reads TGTGCCAGCAGCGGGAACACCATATATTTT. Its protein is CASSGNTIYF.

The chain combines TRBV7-9 with TRBJ1-5; 7 positions agree with TRBD1. The V and J ends lost 4 bases and 3 bases, in that order; junction bases with no gene match: 9. The CDR3 runs to 16 residues. CDR1 and CDR2 from the germline V gene are SEHNR and FQNEAQ (reference sequence). CDR3: CASSSTDRAHNQPQHF. The CDR3 nucleotides read TGTGCCAGCAGCTCAACCGACAGGGCTCACAATCAGCCCCAGCATTTT.

This sequence joins TRBV10-3 and TRBJ1-1; 7 positions match TRBD1. V gave up 3 bases and J gave up 3 bases; unmatched junction bases: 1. Germline V lookup: CDR1 ENHRY, CDR2 SYGVKD. The CDR3 sequence is 13 residues long. The CDR3 nucleotides read TGTGCCATCAGTGACAGGGGGGACACTGAAGCTTTCTTT. Residues: CAISDRGDTEAFF.

The rearrangement links TRBV11-3 to TRBJ2-5, with a possible D match to TRBD2 (6 bases). Trimming shortened V by 2 bases and J by 4 bases, and 8 bases separated the two germline ends. The CDR3 contains 13 residues. Per germline, CDR1 SGHNT and CDR2 YENEEA. CDR3 in amino acids: CASSLQGGETQYF. As DNA, the CDR3 is TGTGCCAGCAGCTTACAGGGAGGAGAGACCCAGTACTTC.

V gene TRBV30 combines with J gene TRBJ1-2; TRBD1 agrees at 11 bases. CDR1 GTSNPN and CDR2 SVGIG come from the germline V gene (reference sequence). The CDR3 contains 16 residues. V lost 4 bases, J lost 4 bases, and 11 bases stayed unmatched. Here the CDR3 reads CAWILRTGGAGYGYTF. Written as DNA, the CDR3 is TGTGCCTGGATCCTTAGGACAGGGGGCGCGGGCTATGGCTACACCTTC.

V usage is TRBV25-1 and J usage is TRBJ2-2; 10 bases map to TRBD2. Germline V gene sequence: CDR1 MGHDK, CDR2 SYGVNS. This CDR3 contains 18 residues. Trimming at V came to 2 bases and at J to 6 bases, leaving 12 bases not matched to a gene. CDR3 bases: TGTGCCAGCAGTGAAGAGTTGATGAGCGGGGGGGCATCCGGGGAGCTGTTTTTT. Amino acids: CASSEELMSGGASGELFF.

The CDR3 is CASSPGGSSYEQYF. CDR3 in DNA: TGTGCCAGCAGCCCAGGGGGGAGCTCCTACGAGCAGTACTTC. The J gene is TRBJ2-7, the V gene TRBV28; D perhaps matches TRBD1 (7 bases). The V gene's germline CDR1 is MDHEN and CDR2 SYDVKM. Trimming removed 6 bases at V and 0 bases at J, with 12 bases between. CDR3 length: 14 amino acids.

This chain uses TRBV5-4 with TRBJ2-3, with D perhaps TRBD2 (6 bases). Trimming took 3 bases from V and 4 from J, leaving 24 bases between them. The CDR3 spans 18 residues. CDR1 and CDR2 (germline): SGHNT, YYREEE (reference sequence). CDR3 sequence reads: CASSSSFNSGKGSDTQYF. CDR3 coding DNA: TGTGCCAGCAGCTCCTCCTTCAATAGCGGAAAGGGATCAGATACGCAGTATTTT.